This T cell receptor (beta chain) emerged from a study of T cells in Graves' hyperthyroidism and ophthalmopathy. Study outcomes and limitations: Blood also carried most thyroid clonotypes expanded above 0.001.

The length of the CDR3 is 15 residues. V shed 8 bases, J shed 1 base, and the junction held 8 bases outside the gene matches. The germline V gene encodes CDR1 SNHLY and CDR2 FYNNEI. Exclusion of patients followed from uncontrolled infection, other autoimmune disease, pregnancy or lactation. What was amplified from RNA transcripts were TCR beta CDR3 regions. The TCR CDR3 was amplified in a first-round RT-PCR using the HTBI primer set. MiXCR, run by TCRdb on the multiplex PCR reads, gives a single entry per CDR3 protein. In the table there are under 700,000 distinct CDR3 sequences, 46% of which are singletons. Concerning this clonotype: What it binds is not known.

Source material: peripheral blood or thyroid tissue (not recorded which). The V call is TRBV2, the J call TRBJ1-1; TRBD1 aligns across 9 bases. The TCR was taken from a woman aged 18-29 years with Graves' hyperthyroidism. The CDR3 region is CASWDREARNTEAFF. The CDR3 coding sequence is TGTGCCAGCTGGGACAGGGAGGCTCGGAACACTGAAGCTTTCTTT.